This T cell receptor (beta chain) was sequenced for a study of T cells in Graves' hyperthyroidism and ophthalmopathy (dated by TCRdb to between 2019 and 2020). Looking at the study overall: Peripheral blood was collected at initial diagnosis, before any treatment. In addition, the study compared T-cell repertoires in thyroid tissue and in blood from about six Graves' hyperthyroidism patients. For training and testing, the roughly 93 patients in the discovery cohort were randomly divided in a 7:3 ratio. After sampling, hyperthyroidism patients received methimazole starting at 30 mg daily, and ophthalmopathy patients received high-dose intravenous methylprednisolone. To identify TCR V-J signatures that set the groups apart, the researchers used a discovery cohort of 100 or so patients, made up of 40 to 45 with Graves' ophthalmopathy and some 55 with stable Graves' hyperthyroidism. TCR Vbeta CDR3 sequencing of around 130 peripheral blood samples (under 45 ophthalmopathy, 70 to 85 hyperthyroidism and about 17 progressor patients) is reported in the paper. Whether ophthalmopathy could be predicted prospectively was tested in an independent validation cohort made up of about 20 hyperthyroidism patients plus 17 patients who later progressed to ophthalmopathy.

The CDR3 holds 12 amino acids from the cysteine to the phenylalanine. Just CDR3 DNA is preserved here, 36 bases in frame from base 1. CDR1 and CDR2 were assigned from the germline V gene as SQVTM and ANQGSEA. V and J are truncated by 4 bases and 8 bases respectively, leaving an intervening sequence of 11 bases. The investigation overall reported the following: Sample size was not statistically predetermined, and investigators were not blinded to group allocation. During validation, the model predicted progression to ophthalmopathy a median of approximately 6 months ahead of onset, with almost 71% sensitivity and 72% to 80% specificity. In cross-validation, a model built on a 13 V-J signature told ophthalmopathy apart from stable hyperthyroidism with roughly 87% sensitivity and roughly 83% specificity, and in testing the same model reached 80%/75%. Blood samples also contained most of the expanded thyroid clonotypes (frequency above 0.001), which suggests that blood repertoires may reflect thyroid immune responses.

Graves' hyperthyroidism was defined as stable when no progression to ophthalmopathy occurred over 18 months of follow-up. Hyperthyroidism patients were newly diagnosed, with disease duration under 2 months, and aged 18 to 65 years. Patients with uncontrolled infections, other autoimmune diseases, pregnancy or lactation were excluded. Diagnoses were based on clinical symptoms, serum thyroxine and TRAb, thyroid ultrasound and orbital computed tomography. Ficoll-Paque density gradient centrifugation was used to isolate PBMCs from around 10 ml of fresh peripheral blood. Total RNA was extracted using Trizol reagent, and RNA quality was assessed on an Agilent 2100 Bioanalyzer. TCR beta CDR3 regions were amplified from RNA transcripts. The TCR CDR3 was subjected to a first round of RT-PCR using the HTBI primer set and the Qiagen OneStep RT-PCR kit. A second multiplex PCR round built the libraries, followed by size selection and purification. Libraries were sequenced paired-end with 100 bp reads on an Illumina HiSeq2000. Per the authors' processing: SOAPnuke was used to process the raw data, removing reads that contained adapters or uncalled bases, had a mean Phred below 15, or lacked an exact match to the constant primer or identifier. High-quality paired reads were merged using COPE v1.2.5, and each unique nucleotide sequence was defined as a clonotype. MiTCR v1.1 was used to align the clonotypes against IMGT TRBV, TRBD and TRBJ reference segments. Analysis was restricted to V-J combinations with a frequency above 0.0001, which covered 99.2% of repertoires. A TCS score was defined as the ratio between F50 (clonal expansion) and ExV (chaos), using BLOSUM62-based TCRdist between CDR3 peptides within each V-J. Welch's t-statistics and random forest reduced fewer than 550 V-J features to roughly 13, which were used in a naive Bayes classifier (R e1071). TCRdb reworked the public reads: Q25 trimming with fastp, MiXCR clone assembly, productive beta chains retained. Identical CDR3 protein sequences are pooled into one entry, listed with their most common genes and DNA. TCRdb, not the original authors, processed these V and J calls. The sample yields hundreds of thousands of distinct CDR3 sequences; 15% to 20% were counted once. The ten largest clones represent 3.8% of the sample.

For this clonotype: Its recognized antigen is unknown. Base qualities are missing; no much larger clone stands one base away.

The clonotype comes from a woman aged 25-40 years with Graves' hyperthyroidism. The material sequenced was blood. The rearranged chain carries TRBV29-1 and TRBJ2-2, and TRBD2 may be the D gene, going by 6 matching bases. DNA sequence: TGCAGCGTTGTGGGGGGAGCAGGGGAGCTGTTTTTT. Translated, it reads CSVVGGAGELFF.